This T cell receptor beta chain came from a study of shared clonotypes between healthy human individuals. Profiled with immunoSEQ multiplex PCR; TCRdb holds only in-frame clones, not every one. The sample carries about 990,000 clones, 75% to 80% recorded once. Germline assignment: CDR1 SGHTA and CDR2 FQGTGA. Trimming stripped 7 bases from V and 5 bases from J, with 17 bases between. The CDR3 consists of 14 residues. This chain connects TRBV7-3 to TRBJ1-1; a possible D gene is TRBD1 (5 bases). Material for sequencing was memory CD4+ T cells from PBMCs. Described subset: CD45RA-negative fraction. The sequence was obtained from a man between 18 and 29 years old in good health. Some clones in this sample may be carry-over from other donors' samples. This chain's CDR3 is CASTESGDRTEAFF. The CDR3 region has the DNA TGTGCCAGCACCGAATCCGGGGACCGGACTGAAGCTTTCTTT.